The sequence of this T cell receptor (beta chain) was determined in a study of cytomegalovirus exposure and HLA in healthy donors. Germline-derived CDR1 and CDR2 are SGHRS and YFSETQ. The CDR3 is 16 amino acids. Trimming cost V 0 bases and J 7 bases; bases outside gene matches: 4. The PCR was carried out with 60 Vbeta primers and 13 Jbeta primers. TCRdb's copy holds only in-frame clones and misses some; the assay was immunoSEQ multiplex PCR. The data show approximately 53,000 clones, 80% seen once. This chain connects TRBV5-1 to TRBJ2-1; 13 bases are a match to TRBD2. The sequence was obtained from a man aged 30-40 years in good health and CMV-seropositive. The sequenced material came from PBMCs. This CDR3 reads CASSLGGLAGVNEQFF. In DNA form, the CDR3 reads TGCGCCAGCAGCTTGGGTGGACTAGCGGGGGTAAATGAGCAGTTCTTC. The full variable domain, in which reference TRBV5-1 and TRBJ2-1 provide the parts outside the CDR3, is KAGVTQTPRYLIKTRGQQVTLSCSPISGHRSVSWYQQTPGQGLQFLFEYFSETQRNKGNFPGRFSGRQFSNSRSEMNVSTLELGDSALYLCASSLGGLAGVNEQFFGPGTRLTVL.